This is a list of T cell receptor beta chains from one sample in a study of response to subunit inactivated influenza vaccine. TCRdb itself ran the RT-PCR reads through MiXCR, one entry per CDR3 protein. The sample includes around 650,000 distinct CDR3 sequences, 15% to 19% seen only once; the top ten take 9.5% to 13%. The material was PBMCs from blood, obtained approximately 13 days after vaccination. These receptors were collected from a man in his forties or fifties who received an inactivated influenza vaccine. Each CDR3 is given with its conserved first and last residue. A D gene is named only where the DNA matches it firmly. Rows may omit the clone size; those that give it use once, few, many or a size class.

.,many,TRBV7-6,TRBJ2-1,TGTGCCAGCAGCTTATGGGGCGGATATGAGCAGTTCTTC,CASSLWGGYEQFF
.,few,TRBV27,TRBJ2-1,TGTGCCAGCAGTGCATACTCTAGCGCGAGTAATGAGCAGTTCTTC,CASSAYSSASNEQFF
TRBD1,many,TRBV20-1,TRBJ2-1,TGCAGTGCTCAGACAGGGACCGCGCTCAATGAGCAGTTCTTC,CSAQTGTALNEQFF
TRBD1,few,TRBV12-3/TRBV12-4,TRBJ2-5,TGTGCCAGCAGCCCAAATACAGGGGGCAGAGTTGAGACCCAGTACTTC,CASSPNTGGRVETQYF
.,.,TRBV29-1,TRBJ1-1,TGCAGCGTTGCGTCACGAAGCCACACTGAAGCTTTCTTT,CSVASRSHTEAFF
.,few,TRBV6-2/TRBV6-3,TRBJ2-1,TGTGCCAGCAGTTACTCGATGTGGGAGCAGTTCTTC,CASSYSMWEQFF
TRBD2,.,TRBV29-1,TRBJ2-3,TGCAGCGTTGAAGACCGGGAGGGGGAACTGAGCACAGATACGCAGTATTTT,CSVEDREGELSTDTQYF
.,few,TRBV5-1,TRBJ2-6,TGCGCCAGCAGCCTCTCAACAGGGCCTGGGGCCAACGTCCTGACTTTC,CASSLSTGPGANVLTF
.,few,TRBV24-1,TRBJ2-2,TGTGCCACCAGTGATACGAAGGGACCGAACACCGGGGAGCTGTTTTTT,CATSDTKGPNTGELFF
.,few,TRBV9,TRBJ2-3,TGTGCCAGCGCCTCCCCCACTGACTCTAGCACAGATACGCAGTATTTT,CASASPTDSSTDTQYF
TRBD1,.,TRBV28,TRBJ2-1,TGTGCCAGCACCCCAGGGGGACAGAGGGGCCATGAGCAGTTCTTC,CASTPGGQRGHEQFF
.,.,TRBV25-1,TRBJ2-3,TGTGCCAGCAGTGTCACTAGGGGGGCCTGGAGCACAGATACGCAGTATTTT,CASSVTRGAWSTDTQYF
TRBD2,.,TRBV28,TRBJ2-7,TGTGCCAGCAGTCACCCAGGGACTAGCGGGGGCTACGAGCAGTACTTC,CASSHPGTSGGYEQYF
.,few,TRBV20-1,TRBJ2-1,TGCAGTGCTAGGACACTAGGGGTCGGTCTTGAGCAGTTCTTC,CSARTLGVGLEQFF
TRBD1,.,TRBV12-3/TRBV12-4,TRBJ1-6,TGTGCCAGCAGCCGAACGACAGGGAGGCATAGTTCACCCCTCCACTTT,CASSRTTGRHSSPLHF
TRBD1,.,TRBV20-1,TRBJ2-7,TGCAGTGCTAGAGATGCGGTAGCCACAGGGGTTTCCTACGAGCAGTACTTC,CSARDAVATGVSYEQYF
.,few,TRBV6-2/TRBV6-3,TRBJ2-3,TGTGCCAGCAGCCAGACAGGAGAATCGCAGTATTTT,CASSQTGESQYF
TRBD2,few,TRBV20-1,TRBJ2-5,TGCAGTCCTCGGGGGGATATAGCGGTTAAGACCCAGTACTTC,CSPRGDIAVKTQYF
.,few,TRBV6-1,TRBJ2-6,TGTGCCAGCAGGGTTGGCGCTGAAACGGGGGGGGCCAACGTCCTGACTTTC,CASRVGAETGGANVLTF
TRBD2,.,TRBV6-1,TRBJ2-5,TGTGCCACGCTTGAACGAAAGCTAGCGGGGACAGAGACCCAGTACTTC,CATLERKLAGTETQYF
.,.,TRBV5-1,TRBJ2-7,TGCGCCAGCAAACCCTCCCTGGGACCAGACTACGAGCAGTACTTC,CASKPSLGPDYEQYF
TRBD2,.,TRBV27,TRBJ2-1,TGTGCCAGCAGTACAATAGCGGGGGTTCACAATGAGCAGTTCTTC,CASSTIAGVHNEQFF
.,.,TRBV10-3,TRBJ1-5,TGTGCCATCAGTGAGTCTCCGGGGGGCAACAGCCAGCCCCAGCATTTT,CAISESPGGNSQPQHF
.,few,TRBV6-2/TRBV6-3,TRBJ2-4,TGTGCCAGCAGTGACGGACTACTAGCCAAAAACATTCAGTACTTC,CASSDGLLAKNIQYF
TRBD1,few,TRBV28,TRBJ1-5,TGTGCCAGCAGGGGGACAGGGCTTGCCGCTGCACCCCAGCATTTT,CASRGTGLAAAPQHF
TRBD2,.,TRBV2,TRBJ2-3,TGTGCCAGCAATTCCTTTCTCTCGGGGACTAGCGGGACAAGCACAGATACGCAGTATTTT,CASNSFLSGTSGTSTDTQYF
.,many,TRBV20-1,TRBJ2-2,TGCAGTGCTAGCGGGGGCTTTGGCACCGGGGAGCTGTTTTTT,CSASGGFGTGELFF
TRBD2,few,TRBV11-2,TRBJ2-7,TGTGCCAGCAGCTTCCCTTCAAGAAAAAGGAGCGGGGGGGCCTACGAGCAGTACTTC,CASSFPSRKRSGGAYEQYF
TRBD1,.,TRBV3-1,TRBJ1-2,TGTGCCTGCACCGCCCGGGGGACAGGGAGGACCCGTAACTATGGCTACACCTTC,CACTARGTGRTRNYGYTF
.,.,TRBV7-2,TRBJ2-6,TGTGCCAGCAGCTTCCGACGGCGCTCTGGGGCCAACGTCCTGACTTTC,CASSFRRRSGANVLTF
TRBD2,few,TRBV20-1,TRBJ2-3,TGCAGTGCCGCAGGACTAGCGGGGGGGATTAGAAATACGCAGTATTTT,CSAAGLAGGIRNTQYF
TRBD2,few,TRBV6-2/TRBV6-3,TRBJ2-1,TGTGCCAGCAGTCTAACTAGCGGGGCAAGCTCCTACAATGAGCAGTTCTTC,CASSLTSGASSYNEQFF
TRBD2,.,TRBV7-2,TRBJ2-2,TGTGCCAGCAGCTTAGTAGCGGGAGAGGCCGGGGAGCTGTTTTTT,CASSLVAGEAGELFF
.,few,TRBV6-5,TRBJ2-7,TGTGCCAGCAGCCGACGGGACTACGAGCAGTACTTC,CASSRRDYEQYF
TRBD2,few,TRBV6-2/TRBV6-3,TRBJ2-7,TGTGCCAGCAGTTACTCGGGGACTAGGAGAGTCTCCGAGCAGTACTTC,CASSYSGTRRVSEQYF
TRBD2,.,TRBV7-6,TRBJ2-1,TGTGCCAGCAGCTTATTACAGGGACTAGTTCTCAACAATGAGCAGTTCTTC,CASSLLQGLVLNNEQFF
.,few,TRBV29-1,TRBJ1-3,TGCAGCGCCAAACGGTCGGTGACCCGCTCTGGAAACACCATATATTTT,CSAKRSVTRSGNTIYF
TRBD1,.,TRBV2,TRBJ2-7,TGTGCCAGCAGTAAGGGACAGGGGGCTGGATCCTACGAGCAGTACTTC,CASSKGQGAGSYEQYF
.,.,TRBV18,TRBJ2-7,TGTGCCAGCTCACCACTGTTAGGGGGCTACGAGCAGTACTTC,CASSPLLGGYEQYF
.,few,TRBV7-8,TRBJ2-7,TGTGCCAGCAGCGCCGAACGGTTTTACGAGCAGTACTTC,CASSAERFYEQYF
TRBD1,few,TRBV29-1,TRBJ2-3,TGCAGCGTTGAAGCCTCAGGGGGCGGTGCAGATACGCAGTATTTT,CSVEASGGGADTQYF
.,few,TRBV20-1,TRBJ2-3,TGCAGTGCCCTTCTCGGGGATACGCAGTATTTT,CSALLGDTQYF